These 6 T cell receptor beta chains were all obtained from the same sample, sequenced in a study of molecular identifiers for immune sequencing clone quantification listed by TCRdb under 2018. To prepare the library, PCR was applied. TCRdb lists the instrument as Illumina HiSeq 4000. TCRdb applied fastp at Q25 and MiXCR to the public reads, then kept only in-frame beta chains. A single entry per CDR3 protein holds the most common genes and DNA from its merged rows. This sample is represented by hundreds of thousands of distinct CDR3 sequences; just under 20% of them were singletons. Roughly 0.83% of the sample comes from the top ten. Sequencing used naive CD8+ T cells from blood, with Jurkat cell RNA spiked in. The cell subset or site label here, explained by the study, means: FACS-sorted CD8+CD4-CCR7+CD45RA+ naive T cells. Source of these receptors: a human donor in good health. Some libraries in this study had Jurkat cell RNA spiked in.

This clonotype was recorded at least ten times. The rearrangement joins TRBV20-1 to TRBJ2-3, with TRBD1 identical over 9 bases. Trimming removed 2 bases from V and 4 bases from J; junction bases left unmatched: 7. CDR3 length: 15 amino acids. Germline lookup yields CDR1 DFQATT and CDR2 SNEGSKA (reference sequence). CDR3 loop: CSARSPGTGPDTQYF. DNA for the CDR3: TGCAGTGCTAGATCCCCCGGGACAGGGCCAGATACGCAGTATTTT.

On this clonotype itself: Mismatch with germline at one junction end may stem from a read error. The V call is TRBV12-5, the J call TRBJ2-2, with TRBD2 identical over 14 bases. This CDR3 is 17 amino acids long. CDR1 is LGHNT and CDR2 is FRNRAP in the germline V gene. The CDR3: CTSGLWTSGGPTGELFF. The CDR3 nucleotides read TGTACTAGTGGTTTGTGGACTAGCGGGGGGCCTACCGGGGAGCTGTTTTTT.

This clonotype appeared a few times. The chain recombines TRBV12-3 or TRBV12-4 with TRBJ2-1; 8 bases line up with TRBD1. The CDR3 is made up of 14 amino acids. V lost 5 bases, J lost 9 bases, and 9 bases stayed unmatched. The CDR3 sequence: CASSPSGGGGEQFF. The CDR3 region has the DNA TGTGCCAGCAGTCCGTCAGGGGGCGGAGGTGAGCAGTTCTTC.

For the CDR3, the DNA is TGCGCCAGCAGCCAAGATCCCGGCTACTACACCGGGGAGCTGTTTTTT. Its translation is CASSQDPGYYTGELFF. The chain combines TRBV4-1 with TRBJ2-2; D is unresolved. The V end lost 0 bases, the J end lost 3 bases, and 11 bases lay between the germline ends. CDR3 length: 16 residues. Germline V lookup: CDR1 MGHRA, CDR2 YSYEKL.

This clonotype was observed many times. The chain employs TRBV29-1 and TRBJ1-3, with D perhaps matching TRBD1 (5 bases). The CDR3 is 14 amino acids. Trimming cost V 6 bases and J 0 bases, with 12 bases left between them. Germline CDR1 SQVTM, CDR2 ANQGSEA. The CDR3 loop is CSVGEGLSGNTIYF. In DNA, the CDR3 is TGCAGCGTGGGGGAGGGCCTCTCTGGAAACACCATATATTTT. The variable domain in full, completed from reference TRBV29-1 and TRBJ1-3, reads SAVISQKPSRDICQRGTSLTIQCQVDSQVTMMFWYRQQPGQSLTLIATANQGSEATYESGFVIDKFPISRPNLTFSTLTVSNMSPEDSSIYLCSVGEGLSGNTIYFGEGSWLTVV.

In its sample, this clonotype was seen a few times. The chain is built from TRBV19 and TRBJ2-2, with D perhaps TRBD1 (6 bases). The CDR3 consists of 14 residues. Germline CDR1 and CDR2: LNHDA and SQIVND (reference sequence). V lost 1 base and J lost 6, with 9 bases in between. The CDR3 region is CASSIGNRAGELFF. The DNA for the CDR3 is TGTGCCAGTAGTATAGGGAACAGGGCCGGGGAGCTGTTTTTT.